The present TCR beta chain was sequenced within a study of graft-versus-host responses after intestinal transplantation. Study as a whole: Recipients underwent multivisceral, liver-intestinal, or isolated intestinal transplants. Anti-thymocyte globulin induction, then tacrolimus and steroids for approximately 3 years, went to all recipients.

The protocol was immunoSEQ multiplex PCR, while the TCRdb copy is restricted to in-frame clones and leaves out a portion. Counted here are 65,000 to 90,000 clones, around 92% occurring once; the ten biggest clones make up about 0.4%. Findings of the study overall: Recipient marrow showed GvH clones, some seen first in ileum or blood.

Comments on this clone: No antigen is known for it.

This TCR was sampled from a human donor who was the organ donor for an intestinal transplant. The sample in question was unstimulated CD8+ T cells sorted from spleen or lymph node cells, obtained before transplant.

CDR3 nucleotides: TGTGCCAGTAGTATGCTGAGGGGGTCCTACAATGAGCAGTTCTTC. This sequence encodes CASSMLRGSYNEQFF. The rearrangement uses TRBV19 and TRBJ2-1, with a possible D match to TRBD1 (6 bases). CDR3 length equals 15 residues. Germline V gives CDR1 LNHDA, CDR2 SQIVND (reference sequence). With 3 bases removed from V and 1 base from J, the gap between germline ends came to 10 bases.